These 17 T cell receptor beta chains came from one sample sequenced in a study of radiation and T cells in renal cell carcinoma. Time point of the sample: blood 4 weeks post-SBRT, at nephrectomy. Treatment given: 15 Gy SBRT to primary tumor, nephrectomy 4 weeks later. Assay: immunoSEQ multiplex PCR; the TCRdb copy retains only in-frame clones and omits some. The sample consists of over 85,000 clones, around four fifths of them appearing once. This sample comprised blood, obtained from a patient whose treatment included radiotherapy and nephrectomy. The source of these receptors is a man aged 50 to 60 with renal cell carcinoma.

This clone was recorded at least ten times. The chain carries TRBV5-1 and TRBJ1-1; 9 positions match TRBD1. The CDR3 has 14 amino acids. Germline lookup yields CDR1 SGHRS and CDR2 YFSETQ. Trimming at V came to 1 base and at J to 10 bases, leaving 8 bases not matched to a gene. CDR3 in amino acids: CASSLFTGGDVAFF. For the CDR3, the DNA is TGCGCCAGCAGCTTGTTTACAGGGGGCGACGTAGCTTTCTTT.

The V call is TRBV30, the J call TRBJ1-1; 7 bases agree with TRBD1. V lost 2 bases to trimming and J lost 4 bases; unmatched junction nucleotides: 7. The CDR3 length is 14 residues. CDR1 and CDR2 from the germline V gene are GTSNPN and SVGIG (reference sequence). CDR3: CAWSQDRVGTEAFF. In nucleotides, the CDR3 is TGTGCCTGGAGTCAAGACAGGGTAGGCACTGAAGCTTTCTTT.

The chain uses TRBV27 and TRBJ1-1; the D gene is possibly TRBD1 (5 bases). Germline CDR1 and CDR2: MNHEY and SMNVEV (reference sequence). Trimming took off 5 bases at V and 5 bases at J, with 12 bases between the two ends. The CDR3 loop spans 13 amino acids. The CDR3 coding sequence is TGTGCCAGCAGTGGGGCCATGGGGACTGAAGCTTTCTTT. Residues: CASSGAMGTEAFF.

V is TRBV28 and J is TRBJ1-2; TRBD1 is a possible D gene (5 bases). V lost 4 bases to trimming and J lost 3 bases, with 9 bases between them. This CDR3 is built from 13 residues. Germline CDR1 MDHEN, CDR2 SYDVKM. Here the CDR3 reads CASSSQGDYGYTF. For the CDR3, the DNA is TGTGCCAGCAGTTCCCAGGGAGACTATGGCTACACCTTC.

The J gene is TRBJ1-1, the V gene TRBV11-2; D not resolved. This CDR3 is 14 amino acids long. V was trimmed by 6 bases and J by 1 base, leaving 12 bases between them. Germline V CDR1 and CDR2: SGHAT, FQNNGV. CDR3: CASRLGIGNTEAFF. The CDR3 DNA reads as TGTGCCAGCAGACTCGGGATCGGGAACACTGAAGCTTTCTTT.

The chain uses TRBV5-8 and TRBJ2-1; D might be TRBD1 or TRBD2, each matching 5 bases. V was trimmed by 3 bases and J by 14 bases, leaving 18 bases between them. Germline V lookup: CDR1 SGHTS, CDR2 YDEGEE. The CDR3 loop spans 13 amino acids. CDR3 coding DNA: TGTGCCAGCAGCTCTCAGTTGGGGCTGGGGGAGTTCTTC. This sequence encodes CASSSQLGLGEFF.

The CDR3 region is CASRSGQGQETQYF. The CDR3 DNA reads TGTGCCAGCAGGAGTGGACAGGGACAAGAGACCCAGTACTTC. The rearrangement joins TRBV6-1 to TRBJ2-5; 8 nucleotides match TRBD1. Germline V gene sequence: CDR1 MNHNS, CDR2 SASEGT. The V gene end was trimmed by 6 bases and the J gene end by 2 bases; junction bases not matched to a gene: 5. This CDR3 has 14 amino acids.

The rearrangement joins TRBV7-9 to TRBJ2-5, with a tentative D call TRBD2 (5 bases). This CDR3 is built from 14 residues. CDR1 is SEHNR, CDR2 FQNEAQ, per germline (reference sequence). V was trimmed by 4 bases and J by 6 bases, leaving 15 bases between them. Here the CDR3 DNA reads TGTGCCAGCAGCTCCCCCCCGAGGGCGAAGACCCAGTACTTC. It codes for CASSSPPRAKTQYF.

This rearrangement joins TRBV5-1 to TRBJ2-1, with unresolved D. The length of the CDR3 is 16 residues. CDR1 and CDR2 (germline): SGHRS, YFSETQ. The V and J ends lost 3 bases and 0 bases respectively, with 13 bases between them. As DNA, the CDR3 is TGCGCCAGCAGCTCGGGCCTTTATAGCTCCTACAATGAGCAGTTCTTC. Translation gives CASSSGLYSSYNEQFF.

V usage is TRBV5-1 and J usage is TRBJ2-3, with 10 positions matching TRBD2. With 5 bases clipped from V and 8 bases from J, the junction kept 14 bases outside the gene matches. The CDR3 is 16 amino acids. From germline, CDR1 is SGHRS and CDR2 YFSETQ. CDR3 protein: CASRTVAGGFEATQYF. CDR3 DNA sequence: TGCGCCAGCAGGACAGTAGCGGGAGGCTTCGAGGCTACGCAGTATTTT. Together with reference TRBV5-1 and TRBJ2-3, the CDR3 gives the full variable domain: KAGVTQTPRYLIKTRGQQVTLSCSPISGHRSVSWYQQTPGQGLQFLFEYFSETQRNKGNFPGRFSGRQFSNSRSEMNVSTLELGDSALYLCASRTVAGGFEATQYFGPGTRLTVL.

The chain couples TRBV5-8 to TRBJ1-5, with TRBD1 as a possible D gene (6 bases). Germline V lookup: CDR1 SGHTS, CDR2 YDEGEE. Trimming cost V 3 bases and J 4 bases, with 8 bases left between them. The CDR3 is 13 amino acids. This CDR3 reads CASSSQGNQPQHF. The CDR3 nucleotides read TGTGCCAGCAGCTCACAGGGAAATCAGCCCCAGCATTTT.

The V and J genes are TRBV5-1 and TRBJ2-5; D perhaps matches TRBD2 (5 bases). CDR1 and CDR2 (germline): SGHRS, YFSETQ. The CDR3 length is 16 residues. V was cut by 2 bases and J by 2 bases, with 16 bases left in between. The chain's CDR3 is CASSFGVGDTQETQYF. The CDR3 bases are TGCGCCAGCAGCTTTGGGGTCGGGGATACACAAGAGACCCAGTACTTC.

This chain joins TRBV5-8 and TRBJ2-7; no clear D. CDR1 and CDR2 from the germline V gene are SGHTS and YDEGEE. This CDR3 spans 19 amino acids. V shed 5 bases and J shed 3 bases, with 30 bases lying between them. The CDR3 spells CASSPSSLNPRQSVYEQYF. CDR3 nucleotide sequence: TGTGCCAGCAGTCCAAGCAGCTTGAATCCCAGGCAGAGCGTCTACGAGCAGTACTTC.

The chain has TRBV13 and TRBJ2-1; 9 bases are a match to TRBD2. Germline lookup yields CDR1 PRHDT and CDR2 FYEKMQ (reference sequence). The ends lost 2 bases at V and 10 bases at J; junction bases unmatched: 9. The CDR3 runs 15 residues. The CDR3 nucleotides are TGTGCCAGCAGCTTATTAGCGGGGGCACCGGGAGAGCAGTTCTTC. This encodes CASSLLAGAPGEQFF.

The genes are TRBV7-9 and TRBJ1-1, with D unclear. This CDR3 is built from 15 residues. Between the trimmed V and J ends, which lost 5 bases and 4 bases, there was a span of 17 bases. Germline V gene data show CDR1 as SEHNR and CDR2 as FQNEAQ (reference sequence). This CDR3 reads CASSPVLLHGTEAFF. In DNA, the CDR3 is TGTGCCAGCAGCCCAGTATTGCTTCATGGCACTGAAGCTTTCTTT.

This sequence joins TRBV18 and TRBJ2-1; 9 bases align to TRBD1. The CDR3 length is 16 residues. Germline V CDR1 and CDR2: KGHSH, LQKENI. The V and J ends lost 3 bases and 3 bases, in that order; junction bases with no gene match: 6. The CDR3 DNA follows: TGTGCCAGCTCACCTGACCGGGACAGGGTCTACAATGAGCAGTTCTTC. Protein sequence: CASSPDRDRVYNEQFF. Based on the CDR3 plus reference TRBV18 and TRBJ2-1, the full variable domain is NAGVMQNPRHLVRRRGQEARLRCSPMKGHSHVYWYRQLPEEGLKFMVYLQKENIIDESGMPKERFSAEFPKEGPSILRIQQVVRGDSAAYFCASSPDRDRVYNEQFFGPGTRLTVL.

The chain combines TRBV6-1 with TRBJ2-3; no clear D. This CDR3 has 14 amino acids. The V and J ends lost 3 bases and 2 bases respectively, with 9 bases between them. CDR1 and CDR2 from the germline V gene are MNHNS and SASEGT. The CDR3 sequence: CASSDIGSTDTQYF. The CDR3 nucleotides are TGTGCCAGCAGTGATATCGGGTCCACAGATACGCAGTATTTT.